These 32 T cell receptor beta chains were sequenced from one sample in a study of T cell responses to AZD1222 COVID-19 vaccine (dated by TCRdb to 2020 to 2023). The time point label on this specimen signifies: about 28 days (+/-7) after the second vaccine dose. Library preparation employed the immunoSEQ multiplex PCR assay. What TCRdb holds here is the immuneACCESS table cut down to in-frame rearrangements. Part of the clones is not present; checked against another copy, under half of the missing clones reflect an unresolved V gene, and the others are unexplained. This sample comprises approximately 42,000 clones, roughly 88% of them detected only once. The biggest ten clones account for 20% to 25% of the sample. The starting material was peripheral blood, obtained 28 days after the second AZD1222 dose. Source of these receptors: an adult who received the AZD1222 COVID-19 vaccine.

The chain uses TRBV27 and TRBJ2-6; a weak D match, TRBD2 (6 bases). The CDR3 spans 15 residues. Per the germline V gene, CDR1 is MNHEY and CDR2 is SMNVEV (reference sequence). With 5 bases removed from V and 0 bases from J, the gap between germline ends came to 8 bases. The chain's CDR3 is CASSQRVSGANVLTF. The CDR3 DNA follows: TGTGCCAGCAGTCAGCGGGTCTCTGGGGCCAACGTCCTGACTTTC.

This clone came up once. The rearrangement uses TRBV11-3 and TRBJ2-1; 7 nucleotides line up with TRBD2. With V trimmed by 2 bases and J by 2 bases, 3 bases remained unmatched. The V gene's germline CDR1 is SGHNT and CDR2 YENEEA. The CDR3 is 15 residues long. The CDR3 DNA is TGTGCCAGCAGCTTAAGCAGCGGGACCTACAATGAGCAGTTCTTC. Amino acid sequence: CASSLSSGTYNEQFF.

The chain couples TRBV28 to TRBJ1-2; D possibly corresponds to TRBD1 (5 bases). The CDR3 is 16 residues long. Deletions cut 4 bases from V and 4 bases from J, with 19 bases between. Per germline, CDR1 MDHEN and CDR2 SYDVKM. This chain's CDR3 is CASSSPHQGGAYGYTF. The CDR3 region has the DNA TGTGCCAGCAGTTCTCCGCATCAGGGAGGGGCCTATGGCTACACCTTC.

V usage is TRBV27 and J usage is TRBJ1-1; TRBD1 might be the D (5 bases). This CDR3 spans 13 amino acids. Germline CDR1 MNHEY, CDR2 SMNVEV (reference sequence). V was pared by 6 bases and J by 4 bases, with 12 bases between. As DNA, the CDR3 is TGTGCCAGCAGAGACCCGGGGCGCACTGAAGCTTTCTTT. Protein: CASRDPGRTEAFF.

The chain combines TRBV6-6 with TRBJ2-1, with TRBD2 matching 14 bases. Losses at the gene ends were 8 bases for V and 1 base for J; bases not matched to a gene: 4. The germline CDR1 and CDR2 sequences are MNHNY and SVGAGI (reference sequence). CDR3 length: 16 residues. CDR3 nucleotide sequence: TGTGCCAGCTGTCGACTAGCGGGGGGGTCCTACAATGAGCAGTTCTTC. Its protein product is CASCRLAGGSYNEQFF.

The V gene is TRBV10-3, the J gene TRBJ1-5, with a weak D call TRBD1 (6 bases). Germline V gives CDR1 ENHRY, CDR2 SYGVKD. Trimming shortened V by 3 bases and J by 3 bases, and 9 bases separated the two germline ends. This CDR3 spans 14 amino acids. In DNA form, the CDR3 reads TGTGCCATCAGTGAACAGGGTACCAATCAGCCCCAGCATTTT. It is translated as CAISEQGTNQPQHF.

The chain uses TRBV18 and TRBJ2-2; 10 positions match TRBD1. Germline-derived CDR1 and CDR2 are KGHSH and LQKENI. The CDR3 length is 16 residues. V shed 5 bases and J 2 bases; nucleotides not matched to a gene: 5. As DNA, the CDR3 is TGTGCCAGCTCAGTTGACAGGGGGCGAAACACCGGGGAGCTGTTTTTT. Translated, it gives CASSVDRGRNTGELFF.

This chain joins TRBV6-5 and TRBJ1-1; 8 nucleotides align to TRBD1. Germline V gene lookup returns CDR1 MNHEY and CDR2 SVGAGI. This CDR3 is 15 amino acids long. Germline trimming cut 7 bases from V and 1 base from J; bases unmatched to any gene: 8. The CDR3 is CASKLQGQENTEAFF. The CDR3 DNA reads TGTGCCAGCAAGCTTCAGGGACAGGAGAACACTGAAGCTTTCTTT.

The CDR3 region has the DNA TGTGCCAGCAGTTTAGGGACTAGTGTAGATGAGCAGTTCTTC. Translated: CASSLGTSVDEQFF. The gene calls are TRBV2 and TRBJ2-1, with 8 bases lining up with TRBD2. The germline CDR1 and CDR2 sequences are SNHLY and FYNNEI. The CDR3 covers 14 residues. J gave up 8 bases and V 5 bases, and 8 bases lay outside the gene matches. Variable domain in full (rest from reference TRBV2 and TRBJ2-1): EPEVTQTPSHQVTQMGQEVILRCVPISNHLYFYWYRQILGQKVEFLVSFYNNEISEKSEIFDDQFSVERPDGSNFTLKIRSTKLEDSAMYFCASSLGTSVDEQFFGPGTRLTVL.

In nucleotides, the CDR3 is TGTGCCAGCAGCGTAGGCCCTAAAAGCAATCAGCCCCAGCATTTT. It specifies CASSVGPKSNQPQHF. The genes are TRBV9 and TRBJ1-5; D uncertain. Germline V lookup: CDR1 SGDLS, CDR2 YYNGEE. The CDR3 has 15 residues. Deletions cut 0 bases from V and 1 base from J, with 8 bases between.

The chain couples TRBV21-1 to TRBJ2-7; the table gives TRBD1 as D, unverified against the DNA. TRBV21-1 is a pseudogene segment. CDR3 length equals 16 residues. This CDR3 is CASSKAGQPNSYEQYF. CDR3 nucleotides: TGTGCCAGCAGCAAAGCGGGACAACCAAACTCCTACGAGCAGTACTTC.

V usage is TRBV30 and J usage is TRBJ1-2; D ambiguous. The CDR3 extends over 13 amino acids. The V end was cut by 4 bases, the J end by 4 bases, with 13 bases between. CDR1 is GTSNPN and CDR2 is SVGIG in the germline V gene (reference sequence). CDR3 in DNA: TGTGCCTGGAATGTTCAGACGAGCTATGGCTACACCTTC. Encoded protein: CAWNVQTSYGYTF.

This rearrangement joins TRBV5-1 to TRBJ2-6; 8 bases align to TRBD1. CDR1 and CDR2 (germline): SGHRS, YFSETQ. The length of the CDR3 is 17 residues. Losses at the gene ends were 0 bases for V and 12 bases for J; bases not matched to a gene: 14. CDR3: CASSLALGQGGRGVLTF. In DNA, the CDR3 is TGCGCCAGCAGCTTGGCCCTCGGACAGGGTGGAAGGGGCGTCCTGACTTTC.

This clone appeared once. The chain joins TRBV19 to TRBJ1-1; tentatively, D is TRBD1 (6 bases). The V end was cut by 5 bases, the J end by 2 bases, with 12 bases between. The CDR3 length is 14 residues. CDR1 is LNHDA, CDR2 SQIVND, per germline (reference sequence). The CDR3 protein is CASSSGTPNTEAFF. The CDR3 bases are TGTGCCAGTAGTTCCGGGACACCCAACACTGAAGCTTTCTTT.

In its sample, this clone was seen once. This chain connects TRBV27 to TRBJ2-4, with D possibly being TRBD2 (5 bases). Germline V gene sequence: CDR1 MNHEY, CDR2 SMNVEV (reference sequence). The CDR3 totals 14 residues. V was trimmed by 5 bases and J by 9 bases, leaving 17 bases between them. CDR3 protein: CASSPSPAGVIQYF. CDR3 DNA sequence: TGTGCCAGCAGTCCCTCCCCGGCGGGTGTCATTCAGTACTTC.

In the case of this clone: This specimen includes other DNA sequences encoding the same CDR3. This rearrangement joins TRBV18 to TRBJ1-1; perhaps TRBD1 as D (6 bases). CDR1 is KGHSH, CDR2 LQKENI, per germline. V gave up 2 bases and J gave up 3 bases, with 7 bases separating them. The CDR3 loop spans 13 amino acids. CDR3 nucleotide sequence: TGTGCCAGCTCACCATCAGGGGACACTGAAGCTTTCTTT. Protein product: CASSPSGDTEAFF.

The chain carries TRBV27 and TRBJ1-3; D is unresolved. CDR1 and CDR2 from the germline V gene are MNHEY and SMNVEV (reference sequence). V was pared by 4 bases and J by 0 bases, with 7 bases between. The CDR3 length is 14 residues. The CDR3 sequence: CASSSHNSGNTIYF. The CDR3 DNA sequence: TGTGCCAGCAGTTCCCATAACTCTGGAAACACCATATATTTT.

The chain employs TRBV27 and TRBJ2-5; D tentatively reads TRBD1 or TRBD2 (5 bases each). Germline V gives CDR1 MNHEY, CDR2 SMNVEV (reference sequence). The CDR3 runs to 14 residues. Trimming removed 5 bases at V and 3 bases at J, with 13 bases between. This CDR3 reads CASSQNRDEETQYF. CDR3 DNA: TGTGCCAGCAGTCAGAACCGGGACGAAGAGACCCAGTACTTC.

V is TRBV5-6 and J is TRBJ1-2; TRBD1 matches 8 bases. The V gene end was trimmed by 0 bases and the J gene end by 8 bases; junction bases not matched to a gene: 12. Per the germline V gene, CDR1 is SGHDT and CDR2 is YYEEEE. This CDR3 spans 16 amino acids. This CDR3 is CASSLVGGQAKRGYTF. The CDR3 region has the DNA TGTGCCAGCAGCTTGGTTGGGGGACAGGCAAAGCGCGGCTACACCTTC.

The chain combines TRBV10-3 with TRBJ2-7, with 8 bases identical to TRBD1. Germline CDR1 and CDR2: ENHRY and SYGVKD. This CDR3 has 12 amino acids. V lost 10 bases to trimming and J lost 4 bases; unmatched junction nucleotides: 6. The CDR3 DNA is TGTGCCACGAACAGGGGGACTTACGAGCAGTACTTC. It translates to CATNRGTYEQYF.

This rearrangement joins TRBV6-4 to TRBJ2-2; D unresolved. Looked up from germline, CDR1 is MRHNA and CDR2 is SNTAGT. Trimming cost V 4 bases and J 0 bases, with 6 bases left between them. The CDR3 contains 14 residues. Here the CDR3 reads CASSVQTNTGELFF. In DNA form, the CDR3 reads TGTGCCAGCAGTGTCCAGACGAACACCGGGGAGCTGTTTTTT.

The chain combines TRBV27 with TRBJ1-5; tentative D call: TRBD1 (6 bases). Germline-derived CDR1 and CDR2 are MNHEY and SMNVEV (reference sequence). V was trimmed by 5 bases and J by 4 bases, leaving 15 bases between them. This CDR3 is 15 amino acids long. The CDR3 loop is CASSPFGGENQPQHF. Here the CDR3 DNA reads TGTGCCAGCAGTCCGTTTGGGGGCGAGAATCAGCCCCAGCATTTT.

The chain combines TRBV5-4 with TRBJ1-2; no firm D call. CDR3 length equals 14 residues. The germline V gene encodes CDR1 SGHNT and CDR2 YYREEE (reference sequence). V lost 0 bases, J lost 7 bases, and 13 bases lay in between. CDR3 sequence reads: CASSLDPPGSGYTF. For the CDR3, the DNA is TGTGCCAGCAGCTTGGACCCTCCGGGAAGTGGCTACACCTTC.

In DNA form, the CDR3 reads TGCGCCAGCAGCTTGGAGGGACAGGGGGCGGGCGGCTACACCTTC. Its protein is CASSLEGQGAGGYTF. The chain carries TRBV5-1 and TRBJ1-2; the match to TRBD1 covers 12 bases. Germline CDR1 reads SGHRS; CDR2 reads YFSETQ. J was trimmed by 8 bases and V by 0 bases; bases with no gene match: 5. The CDR3 sequence is 15 residues long.

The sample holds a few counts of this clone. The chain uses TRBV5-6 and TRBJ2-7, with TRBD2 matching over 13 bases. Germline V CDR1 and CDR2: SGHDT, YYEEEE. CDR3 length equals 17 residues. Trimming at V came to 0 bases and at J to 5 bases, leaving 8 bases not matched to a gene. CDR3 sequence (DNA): TGTGCCAGCAGCTTGGATTCCGGACTAGCGGGAGTAAACGAGCAGTACTTC. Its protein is CASSLDSGLAGVNEQYF.

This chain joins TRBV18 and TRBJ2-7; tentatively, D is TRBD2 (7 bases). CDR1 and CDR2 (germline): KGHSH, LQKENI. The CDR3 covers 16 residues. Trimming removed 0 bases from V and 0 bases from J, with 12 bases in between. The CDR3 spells CASSPPGGGSSYEQYF. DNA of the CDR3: TGTGCCAGCTCACCACCGGGAGGGGGGAGCTCCTACGAGCAGTACTTC. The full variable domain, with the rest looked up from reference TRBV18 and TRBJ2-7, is NAGVMQNPRHLVRRRGQEARLRCSPMKGHSHVYWYRQLPEEGLKFMVYLQKENIIDESGMPKERFSAEFPKEGPSILRIQQVVRGDSAAYFCASSPPGGGSSYEQYFGPGTRLTVT.

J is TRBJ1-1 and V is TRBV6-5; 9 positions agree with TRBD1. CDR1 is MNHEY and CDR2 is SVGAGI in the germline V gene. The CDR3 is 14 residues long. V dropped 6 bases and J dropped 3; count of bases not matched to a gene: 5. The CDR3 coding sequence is TGTGCCAGCAGGGGACAGGGCCTTTACACTGAAGCTTTCTTT. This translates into CASRGQGLYTEAFF.

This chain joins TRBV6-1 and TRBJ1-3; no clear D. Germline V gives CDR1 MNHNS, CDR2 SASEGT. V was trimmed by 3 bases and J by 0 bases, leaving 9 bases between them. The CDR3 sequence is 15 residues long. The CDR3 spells CASSDASLSGNTIYF. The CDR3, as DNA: TGTGCCAGCAGTGACGCAAGTCTCTCTGGAAACACCATATATTTT.

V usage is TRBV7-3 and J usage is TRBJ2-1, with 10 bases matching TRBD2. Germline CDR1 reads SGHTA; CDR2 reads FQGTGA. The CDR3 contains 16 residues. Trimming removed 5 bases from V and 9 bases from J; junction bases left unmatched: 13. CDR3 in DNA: TGTGCCAGCAGCCCCCACCCTAGCGGGGGTACAGGTGAGCAGTTCTTC. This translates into CASSPHPSGGTGEQFF.

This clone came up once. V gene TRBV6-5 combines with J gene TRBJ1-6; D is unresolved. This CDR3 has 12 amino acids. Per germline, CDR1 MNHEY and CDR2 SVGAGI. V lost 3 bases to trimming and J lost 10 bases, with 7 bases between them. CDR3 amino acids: CASSYSVSPLHF. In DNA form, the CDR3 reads TGTGCCAGCAGTTATTCAGTCTCACCCCTCCACTTT.

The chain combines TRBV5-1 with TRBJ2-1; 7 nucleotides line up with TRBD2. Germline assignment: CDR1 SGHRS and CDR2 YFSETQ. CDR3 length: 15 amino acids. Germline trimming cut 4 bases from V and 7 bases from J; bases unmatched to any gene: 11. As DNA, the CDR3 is TGCGCCAGCAGCCAGATCGCGGGAGATCAAAATGAGCAGTTCTTC. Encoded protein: CASSQIAGDQNEQFF.

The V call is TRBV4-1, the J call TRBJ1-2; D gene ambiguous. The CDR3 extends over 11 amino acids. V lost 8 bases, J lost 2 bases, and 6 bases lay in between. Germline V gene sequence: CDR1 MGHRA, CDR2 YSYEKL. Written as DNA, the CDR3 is TGCGCCAGCGGAGAAAACTATGGCTACACCTTC. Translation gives CASGENYGYTF.